The next 32 T cell receptor beta chains were all read from a single sample in a study of T cells in women clearing cervical HPV infection. The table came from immunoSEQ multiplex PCR; TCRdb's copy has only in-frame clones and leaves some out. The listing contains over 15,000 clones. Sequencing was carried out using blood buffy coat. The receptors derive from a woman aged 18 to 75 with a cervical HPV16 infection that either progressed to CIN3+ or cleared (not recorded which).

Of note for this clone: The CDR3 end lies 3 residues beyond the end of the read and is filled in from the germline J gene. V usage is TRBV6-2 or TRBV6-3 and J usage is TRBJ1-2, with 8 bases that match TRBD1. The CDR3 covers 13 residues. CDR1 and CDR2 (germline): MNHEY, SVGEGT. The junction had 6 bases not matched to a gene; V was cut back by 7 bases and J by 5 bases. This CDR3 reads CASNQGQAYGYTF. The CDR3 DNA, read in part, is TGTGCCAGCAACCAGGGACAGGCGTATGGC.

On this clone itself: The missing CDR3 end, 3 residues past where the read stops, is filled in from the germline J gene. Different DNA sequences within this sample yield the same CDR3. The rearrangement joins TRBV14 to TRBJ2-3; unclear D gene. The CDR3 extends over 14 amino acids. V was cut by 1 base and J by 2 bases, with 7 bases left in between. The germline gives CDR1 SGHDN, CDR2 FVKESK. The DNA read from the CDR3 is TGTGCCAGCAGCCAAGGGAGACACACAGATACG. This translates into CASSQGRHTDT. The whole CDR3 is CASSQGRHTDTQYF.

About this clone itself: The CDR3 extends 3 residues past the end of the read, so its final part is completed from the germline J gene. The rearrangement links TRBV7-6 to TRBJ1-1, with 7 nucleotides matching TRBD1. The CDR3 has 14 residues. Germline lookup yields CDR1 SGHVS and CDR2 FNYEAQ. The part of the CDR3 DNA that was read is TGTGCCAGCAGCTTAAACCGGGACAGCCGAGAA. Amino acids: CASSLNRDSRE. The entire CDR3 protein is CASSLNRDSREAFF.

In the case of this clone: The read is 3 residues too short to cover the CDR3 end, so that end is filled in from the germline J gene. This chain uses TRBV7-2 with TRBJ2-3; 9 nucleotides align to TRBD1. V lost 9 bases and J lost 6; bases outside the gene matches: 7. CDR1 is SGHTA, CDR2 FQGNSA, per germline. CDR3 size: 13 residues. The part of the CDR3 DNA that was read is TGTGCCAGTAGACAGGGGGGTTCGGATACG. Translation gives CASRQGGSDT. The entire CDR3 protein reads CASRQGGSDTQYF.

With regard to this clone: Read sequence stops 3 residues before the CDR3 end, and the germline J gene provides the missing end. This chain links TRBV18 with TRBJ2-1; maybe TRBD1 (6 bases). The CDR3 loop spans 14 amino acids. V shed 0 bases and J shed 7 bases, with 10 bases lying between them. Germline V CDR1 and CDR2: KGHSH, LQKENI. The CDR3 bases that were read are TGTGCCAGCTCACCACCGGTACAGGGAAATGAG. Translated: CASSPPVQGNE. From start to end, the CDR3 is CASSPPVQGNEQFF.

Comment on this clone: The read terminates 3 residues ahead of where the CDR3 ends, so the germline J gene completes it. The chain joins TRBV20-1 to TRBJ1-2, with 9 nucleotides matching TRBD1. J lost 4 bases, V lost 5 bases, and 5 bases had no gene match. The CDR3 contains 13 residues. Germline V gene data show CDR1 as DFQATT and CDR2 as SNEGSKA (reference sequence). CDR3 sequence: CSASIQGAYGYTF. The CDR3 bases that were read are TGCAGTGCTTCGATACAGGGGGCCTATGGC.

The CDR3 bases that were read are TGTGCCAGCCGGACAGGGGTGTTGACTGACGAC. Residues: CASRTGVLTDD. The entire CDR3 protein reads CASRTGVLTDDYTF. The chain couples TRBV19 to TRBJ1-2; 9 bases map to TRBD1. The CDR3 goes on 3 residues after the read ends, and that part is filled in from the germline J gene. Germline values: CDR1 LNHDA, CDR2 SQIVND (reference sequence). This CDR3 region has 14 residues.

Details on this clone: The junction departs from the called germline gene at one end, perhaps through a read error. The read ends 3 residues before the CDR3 terminus; that terminus is restored from the germline J gene. The V and J genes are TRBV4-2 and TRBJ2-2; D is ambiguous. The CDR3 is 15 amino acids. The germline V gene has CDR1 LGHNA and CDR2 YNFKEQ. This CDR3 is CASSQAAGSTGELFF. The CDR3 bases that were read are TGCGCCAGCAGCCAAGCCGCCGGGTCCACCGGGGAG.

With respect to this clone: Sequencing ends 3 residues short of the CDR3 end; the germline J gene provides the rest. This chain joins TRBV9 and TRBJ2-2; D may be TRBD1 (6 bases). V lost 4 bases and J lost 5, with 18 bases in between. This CDR3 contains 16 residues. Germline V gene lookup returns CDR1 SGDLS and CDR2 YYNGEE. The DNA read from the CDR3 is TGTGCCAGCAGCCCCGGTGGGACACAGTCAACCGGGGAG. Its translation: CASSPGGTQSTGE. The entire CDR3 sequence reads CASSPGGTQSTGELFF.

As for this clone: The CDR3 end lies 3 residues beyond the end of the read and is filled in from the germline J gene. The chain recombines TRBV12-3 or TRBV12-4 with TRBJ2-5, with TRBD2 matching 9 bases. The V segment lost 5 bases and the J segment 0 bases; nucleotides outside the gene matches: 4. This CDR3 spans 15 amino acids. The CDR3 sequence is CASSRTSEYQETQYF. The CDR3 bases that were read are TGTGCCAGCAGTCGGACTAGCGAGTACCAAGAGACC.

Comments on this clone: The read falls 3 residues short of the CDR3 end, and the missing part is taken from the germline J gene. The chain uses TRBV30 and TRBJ2-3; D unresolved. The CDR3 has 12 amino acids. V lost 1 base and J 0 bases, leaving 2 bases between the germline ends. Germline CDR1 reads GTSNPN; CDR2 reads SVGIG (reference sequence). CDR3 in amino acids: CAWSASTDTQYF. The part of the CDR3 DNA that was read is TGTGCCTGGAGTGCTAGCACAGATACG.

Remarks on this clone: One junction end does not reproduce the germline sequence, and a read error may be involved. The read terminates 3 residues before the CDR3 end, so the remaining end is supplied by the germline J gene. This chain connects TRBV4-2 to TRBJ2-1, with TRBD1 matching 9 bases. This CDR3 is 15 amino acids long. CDR1 and CDR2 from the germline V gene are LGHNA and YNFKEQ. The CDR3 loop is CASSQWDRAYNEQFF. The CDR3 bases that were read are TGCGCCAGCAGCCAATGGGACAGGGCCTACAATGAG.

A word on this clone: The sequence runs out 3 residues before the end of the CDR3; the remainder is reconstructed from the germline J gene. The V call is TRBV5-4, the J call TRBJ2-7; 8 nucleotides match TRBD2. The V gene end was trimmed by 2 bases and the J gene end by 1 base; junction bases not matched to a gene: 5. In germline, CDR1 is SGHNT, CDR2 YYREEE (reference sequence). The CDR3 is made up of 15 amino acids. This CDR3 reads CASSFSGLASYEQYF. The DNA read from the CDR3 is TGTGCCAGCAGCTTTTCTGGACTAGCTTCCTACGAG.

In the case of this clone: With the read ending 3 residues before the CDR3 end, the germline J gene is used to fill in that end. The chain links TRBV7-8 to TRBJ1-2; 7 bases are a match to TRBD1. The CDR3 spans 15 residues. Germline-derived CDR1 and CDR2 are SGHVS and FQNEAQ. Trimming removed 2 bases from V and 4 bases from J; junction bases left unmatched: 7. CDR3 region: CASSLITGAGYGYTF. The sequenced CDR3 bases are TGTGCCAGCAGCTTAATCACAGGGGCGGGCTATGGC.

As concerns this clone: The observed sequence ends 3 residues before the CDR3 terminus, with the missing tail filled in from the germline J gene. The chain carries TRBV28 and TRBJ1-1; 9 bases align to TRBD1. The CDR3 has 12 amino acids. Per the germline V gene, CDR1 is MDHEN and CDR2 is SYDVKM. CDR3 DNA (partial): TGTGCCAGCAGGGGAGGACAGGGGCCA. It encodes CASRGGQGP. The full CDR3 protein reads CASRGGQGPAFF.

Of note for this clone: The read is 3 residues too short to cover the CDR3 end, so that end is filled in from the germline J gene. V and J are TRBV6-2 or TRBV6-3 and TRBJ1-1; no clear D gene. CDR1 is MNHEY and CDR2 is SVGEGT in the germline V gene. The CDR3 is 13 residues long. V lost 7 bases and J 4 bases, leaving 13 bases between the germline ends. The part of the CDR3 DNA that was read is TGTGCCAGCAAGGGCACCGCGGGCACTGAA. Amino acids: CASKGTAGTE. The entire CDR3 protein is CASKGTAGTEAFF.

With regard to this clone: The CDR3 goes on 3 residues after the read ends, and that part is filled in from the germline J gene. The V gene is TRBV7-9, the J gene TRBJ2-3, with D possibly being TRBD1 (6 bases). The CDR3 loop spans 13 amino acids. Germline V lookup: CDR1 SEHNR, CDR2 FQNEAQ (reference sequence). The covered CDR3 bases are TGTGCCAGCAGCTGGACAGTTTTGGAGACG. This codes for CASSWTVLET. In full, the CDR3 reads CASSWTVLETQYF.

As to this clone: The read ends 3 residues early relative to the CDR3; the germline J gene fills the gap. The gene calls are TRBV6-8 and TRBJ1-1; tentative D call: TRBD1 (5 bases). Trimming pared 2 bases from V and 1 base from J, leaving 8 bases between. CDR1 and CDR2 (germline): MNHGY, SAAAGT. The CDR3 spans 14 residues. CDR3 residues: CASSYPDRNTEAFF. CDR3 bases read: TGTGCCAGCAGTTACCCCGACAGGAACACTGAA.

With regard to this clone: Read sequence stops 3 residues before the CDR3 end, and the germline J gene provides the missing end. The rearrangement joins TRBV19 to TRBJ2-1; D might be TRBD2 (5 bases). V lost 5 bases and J 7 bases, leaving 12 bases between the germline ends. Germline loops: CDR1 LNHDA, CDR2 SQIVND (reference sequence). The CDR3 loop spans 13 amino acids. Incomplete CDR3 DNA: TGTGCCAGTAGTCGCGACTACCCGAATGAG. It yields the protein CASSRDYPNE. The CDR3 as a whole reads CASSRDYPNEQFF.

A remark on this clone: The read falls 3 residues short of the CDR3 end, and the missing part is taken from the germline J gene. The rearrangement links TRBV5-6 to TRBJ2-2, with D possibly matching TRBD1 (5 bases). CDR1 and CDR2 from the germline V gene are SGHDT and YYEEEE. This CDR3 spans 15 amino acids. The chain's CDR3 is CASSPSPRTKEKLFF. Incomplete CDR3 DNA: TGTGCCAGCAGCCCAAGCCCTCGGACAAAGGAAAAG.

CDR3 protein: CASRTRDEQYF. CDR3 DNA (partial): TGTGCCAGCCGTACCAGGGACGAG. The V gene is TRBV2, the J gene TRBJ2-7, with D maybe TRBD1 (5 bases). Read coverage stops 3 residues before the CDR3 terminus; the germline J gene supplies the remainder. Between the trimmed V and J ends, which lost 8 bases and 5 bases, there was a span of 10 bases. Germline lookup yields CDR1 SNHLY and CDR2 FYNNEI. CDR3 size: 11 residues.

Details on this clone: The sequenced fragment ends 3 residues before the CDR3 boundary, so the rest is inferred from the germline J gene. V is TRBV20-1 and J is TRBJ2-2, with 9 bases matching TRBD2. The CDR3 runs to 13 residues. CDR1 DFQATT and CDR2 SNEGSKA come from the germline V gene (reference sequence). V lost 3 bases and J lost 4; bases outside the gene matches: 0. CDR3: CSASSGSTGELFF. The sequenced CDR3 bases are TGCAGTGCTAGTAGCGGGAGCACCGGGGAG.

A word on this clone: From the germline J gene comes the end of the CDR3, since the read stops 3 residues before it. V and J are TRBV11-2 and TRBJ2-4; perhaps TRBD2 as D (5 bases). The CDR3 contains 12 residues. Germline CDR1 SGHAT, CDR2 FQNNGV. Here the CDR3 reads CASRQAGDGQYF. Incomplete CDR3 DNA: TGTGCCAGCAGACAAGCCGGGGATGGT. Combining the CDR3 with reference TRBV11-2 and TRBJ2-4 gives the whole variable domain EAGVAQSPRYKIIEKRQSVAFWCNPISGHATLYWYQQILGQGPKLLIQFQNNGVVDDSQLPKDRFSAERLKGVDSTLKIQPAKLEDSAVYLCASRQAGDGQYFGAGTRLSVL.

This clone registers medium-sized by frequency. The read finishes 3 residues shy of the CDR3 end, and the germline J gene is used to complete it. This rearrangement joins TRBV18 to TRBJ2-7; D is uncertain. V was cut by 4 bases and J by 2 bases, with 12 bases left in between. CDR3 length: 14 amino acids. Germline CDR1 KGHSH, CDR2 LQKENI. CDR3 amino acids: CASSQGSRTYEQYF. CDR3 DNA (partial): TGTGCCAGCTCACAGGGCAGTAGGACCTACGAG.

On this clone itself: Coverage ceases 3 residues before the CDR3 finishes, and the germline J gene fills in the end. The rearrangement uses TRBV19 and TRBJ1-5; a weak D match, TRBD1 (5 bases). Germline loops: CDR1 LNHDA, CDR2 SQIVND (reference sequence). V was clipped by 5 bases and J by 7 bases, with 12 bases between them. The CDR3 has 13 amino acids. CDR3 sequence reads: CASSAGGGQPQHF. The CDR3 DNA, read in part, is TGTGCCAGTAGTGCTGGGGGGGGGCAGCCC.

Concerning this clone itself: The observed sequence ends 3 residues before the CDR3 terminus, with the missing tail filled in from the germline J gene. The V call is TRBV18, the J call TRBJ1-5; TRBD1 matches 8 bases. The CDR3 extends over 15 amino acids. V shed 5 bases, J shed 1 base, and the junction held 4 bases outside the gene matches. Germline V CDR1 and CDR2: KGHSH, LQKENI. CDR3 region: CASSADRGSNQPQHF. CDR3 DNA, as far as it was read: TGTGCCAGCTCAGCCGACAGGGGAAGCAATCAGCCC.

Worth noting for this clone: The read stops 3 residues short of the end of the CDR3; the missing end is completed from the germline J gene. This rearrangement joins TRBV18 to TRBJ1-5; TRBD1 might be the D (6 bases). Germline V CDR1 and CDR2: KGHSH, LQKENI. V dropped 3 bases and J dropped 3 bases, with 9 bases sitting between them. CDR3 length equals 14 residues. The sequenced part of the CDR3 DNA is TGTGCCAGCTCACCGGGACAACCCAATCAGCCC. Amino acids: CASSPGQPNQP. The full-length CDR3 reads as CASSPGQPNQPQHF. Using reference TRBV18 and TRBJ1-5 for the parts outside the CDR3, the full variable domain is NAGVMQNPRHLVRRRGQEARLRCSPMKGHSHVYWYRQLPEEGLKFMVYLQKENIIDESGMPKERFSAEFPKEGPSILRIQQVVRGDSAAYFCASSPGQPNQPQHFGDGTRLSIL.

Details on this clone: Read coverage stops 3 residues before the CDR3 terminus; the germline J gene supplies the remainder. V usage is TRBV5-1 and J usage is TRBJ2-2; 8 bases fit TRBD1. The ends lost 0 bases at V and 0 bases at J; junction bases unmatched: 4. CDR1 and CDR2 (germline): SGHRS, YFSETQ. This CDR3 has 17 residues. CDR3 in amino acids: CASSLGTGYTNTGELFF. CDR3 DNA, as far as it was read: TGCGCCAGCAGCTTGGGGACAGGGTATACGAACACCGGGGAG.

For this clone: The sequence runs out 3 residues before the end of the CDR3; the remainder is reconstructed from the germline J gene. The V and J genes are TRBV7-2 and TRBJ2-7, with TRBD2 identical over 8 bases. CDR1 is SGHTA, CDR2 FQGNSA, per germline. The CDR3 is 16 amino acids. With V trimmed by 0 bases and J by 3 bases, 7 bases remained unmatched. The CDR3 reads CASSLAFSGTLYEQYF. Partial CDR3 DNA: TGTGCCAGCAGCTTAGCCTTTAGCGGGACCCTCTACGAG.

Turning to this clone: Read coverage stops 3 residues before the CDR3 terminus; the germline J gene supplies the remainder. The chain recombines TRBV19 with TRBJ1-5, with 10 bases identical to TRBD1. Germline V gene lookup returns CDR1 LNHDA and CDR2 SQIVND (reference sequence). V shed 3 bases and J 4 bases; nucleotides not matched to a gene: 3. The CDR3 contains 15 residues. CDR3: CASSILDRGNQPQHF. The part of the CDR3 DNA that was read is TGTGCCAGTAGTATTTTGGACAGGGGGAATCAGCCC.

Measured by frequency, this clone is medium-sized. The CDR3 end is not reached by the read, which stops 3 residues before it; the germline J gene fills it in. The V call is TRBV4-1, the J call TRBJ2-5; maybe TRBD2 (5 bases). CDR1 and CDR2 (germline): MGHRA, YSYEKL. CDR3 length equals 16 residues. V lost 3 bases and J lost 1, with 15 bases in between. The sequenced part of the CDR3 DNA is TGCGCCAGCAGCCACTCCCCAGCGGAACCCCAAGAGACC. Encoded protein: CASSHSPAEPQET. The full-length CDR3 reads as CASSHSPAEPQETQYF.

A note on this clone: The read terminates 3 residues ahead of where the CDR3 ends, so the germline J gene completes it. The V call is TRBV18, the J call TRBJ2-2; the D gene could be TRBD1 or TRBD2 (5 bases each). Germline V gives CDR1 KGHSH, CDR2 LQKENI. The CDR3 length is 15 residues. Trimming stripped 3 bases from V and 5 bases from J, with 13 bases between. CDR3 bases read: TGTGCCAGCTCACCTTTAGACAGAGGGACCGGGGAG. As protein: CASSPLDRGTGE. The whole CDR3 protein is CASSPLDRGTGELFF.